This T cell receptor (beta chain) is drawn from a study of human T cells and chemical hapten exposure. Background on the study: TCR yields differed between samples (mainly from small differences in pooled library volume).

Trimming at V came to 6 bases and at J to 5 bases, leaving 12 bases not matched to a gene. Germline V gene sequence: CDR1 MNHEY, CDR2 SVGEGT. The CDR3 spans 16 residues. Time point defined: healthy volunteer bleed at 6 weeks. Unfractionated whole blood was the source of the extracted total RNA. This clonotype has just a few counts. The study's library attached unique molecular identifiers to single cDNA molecules. Under the authors' procedure: The number of TCRs in each sample had a median of about 100,000 and spanned roughly 23,224 to 700,000. TCRdb ran MiXCR on the RACE reads and lists one entry per CDR3 protein. These V and J calls are TCRdb output, not the study's own analysis. The sample yields fewer than 40,000 distinct CDR3 sequences, roughly 5.5% seen once.

The TCR comes from a human donor in good health. Some clones in this sample may be carry-over from other donors' samples. This chain joins TRBV6-2 or TRBV6-3 and TRBJ2-1, with TRBD2 identical over 8 bases. Input material: whole blood. The CDR3 coding sequence is TGTGCCAGCAGGAACGGGGGCGGGGGGCCCGACAATGAGCAGTTCTTC. The encoded protein is CASRNGGGGPDNEQFF.